Shown below are 21 T cell receptor beta chains from a single sample sequenced in a study of blood T cell repertoires in COVID-19. Clones were read by immunoSEQ multiplex PCR, and TCRdb kept only the in-frame ones, dropping some. Of approximately 69,000 clones listed, around 90% are singletons. The specimen was peripheral blood. The receptor source for this set is a man aged 45-60 years with acute or convalescent COVID-19.

The rearrangement uses TRBV7-2 and TRBJ2-3; perhaps TRBD2 as D (6 bases). The CDR3 extends over 15 amino acids. The germline CDR1 and CDR2 sequences are SGHTA and FQGNSA. V gave up 6 bases and J gave up 6 bases, with 19 bases separating them. The CDR3 reads CASRMGLPVADTQYF. The DNA for the CDR3 is TGTGCCAGCAGGATGGGACTCCCCGTTGCGGATACGCAGTATTTT.

The CDR3 nucleotides are TGTGCCAGCAGGCCAAGGGGGACAGGAGCAACTAACTATGGCTACACCTTC. It yields the protein CASRPRGTGATNYGYTF. The chain recombines TRBV27 with TRBJ1-2; 8 bases fit TRBD1. CDR1 and CDR2 (germline): MNHEY, SMNVEV (reference sequence). After removal of 6 bases from V and 0 bases from J, the junction contained 12 bases not matched to a gene. The CDR3 is made up of 17 amino acids.

This rearrangement joins TRBV4-1 to TRBJ1-1; maybe TRBD1 (5 bases). Trimming cost V 1 base and J 1 base, with 10 bases left between them. This CDR3 comprises 15 residues. Germline CDR1 reads MGHRA; CDR2 reads YSYEKL. The CDR3 loop is CASSQGQKQNTEAFF. CDR3 bases: TGCGCCAGCAGCCAAGGACAGAAACAGAACACTGAAGCTTTCTTT.

As DNA, the CDR3 is TGTGCCATCAGTGACGGGGGGGGCAGGACTGAAGCTTTCTTT. Amino acid sequence: CAISDGGGRTEAFF. The chain employs TRBV10-3 and TRBJ1-1, with D perhaps TRBD1 (6 bases). Trimming stripped 3 bases from V and 5 bases from J, with 13 bases between. This CDR3 has 14 amino acids. In germline, CDR1 is ENHRY, CDR2 SYGVKD.

The rearrangement uses TRBV27 and TRBJ1-1; no clear D. Trimming took off 0 bases at V and 0 bases at J, with 8 bases between the two ends. This CDR3 comprises 15 residues. Germline CDR1 MNHEY, CDR2 SMNVEV (reference sequence). CDR3: CASSLSPGLNTEAFF. The CDR3 DNA reads TGTGCCAGCAGTTTATCCCCCGGGTTGAACACTGAAGCTTTCTTT.

The chain uses TRBV11-2 and TRBJ2-5, with D perhaps TRBD1 (6 bases). Between the trimmed V and J ends, which lost 0 bases and 2 bases, there was a span of 13 bases. The CDR3 covers 16 residues. Germline CDR1 reads SGHAT; CDR2 reads FQNNGV. The CDR3 spells CASSLDLGRGQETQYF. Written as DNA, the CDR3 is TGTGCCAGCAGCTTAGATCTCGGCAGGGGTCAAGAGACCCAGTACTTC.

The J gene is TRBJ2-4, the V gene TRBV27; TRBD2 might be the D (6 bases). This CDR3 has 14 residues. The V and J ends lost 6 bases and 1 base respectively, with 10 bases between them. Germline V lookup: CDR1 MNHEY, CDR2 SMNVEV (reference sequence). This CDR3 is CASRGSGAKNIQYF. The DNA for the CDR3 is TGTGCCAGCAGAGGCAGCGGGGCCAAAAACATTCAGTACTTC.

The chain joins TRBV7-9 to TRBJ1-3; D unresolved. This CDR3 has 16 residues. V lost 5 bases and J 0 bases, leaving 14 bases between the germline ends. CDR1 and CDR2 from the germline V gene are SEHNR and FQNEAQ (reference sequence). CDR3 in DNA: TGTGCCAGCAGCCAAAGCGGGTCCTCCTCTGGAAACACCATATATTTT. This translates into CASSQSGSSSGNTIYF.

The rearrangement uses TRBV12-3 or TRBV12-4 and TRBJ2-7, with D tentatively TRBD1 (6 bases). Trimming left V 5 bases short and J 5 bases short, with 13 bases between. The CDR3 is made up of 13 amino acids. The CDR3 loop is CASSIDSGDEQYF. The CDR3 DNA reads as TGTGCCAGCAGTATCGACTCAGGGGACGAGCAGTACTTC.

CDR3 in amino acids: CASSPDRGPVRNEQFF. The CDR3 coding sequence is TGTGCCAGCAGCCCGGACAGGGGGCCCGTGCGTAATGAGCAGTTCTTC. The V call is TRBV3-1 (or the pseudogene TRBV3-2), the J call TRBJ2-1, with 11 bases identical to TRBD1. Germline loops: CDR1 LGHDT, CDR2 YNNKEL (reference sequence). V was pared by 4 bases and J by 7 bases, with 9 bases of the junction left unmatched. CDR3 size: 16 residues.

In this sample, this clone turned up once. This chain joins TRBV12-3 or TRBV12-4 and TRBJ2-3; no clear D. V lost 3 bases and J lost 5, with 3 bases in between. This CDR3 has 11 amino acids. CDR3 coding DNA: TGTGCCAGCAGTTTCATAGATACGCAGTATTTT. Translation: CASSFIDTQYF.

The chain combines TRBV7-2 with TRBJ2-7, with a tentative D call TRBD1 (6 bases). CDR1 SGHTA and CDR2 FQGNSA come from the germline V gene. The CDR3 has 14 amino acids. V lost 3 bases and J lost 4, with 13 bases in between. The CDR3 region has the DNA TGTGCCAGCAGCTTTGGCAGGGGCGGGTACGAGCAGTACTTC. Translation gives CASSFGRGGYEQYF.

This chain links TRBV7-9 with TRBJ1-5, with TRBD1 as a possible D gene (6 bases). In germline, CDR1 is SEHNR, CDR2 FQNEAQ (reference sequence). V gave up 5 bases and J gave up 5 bases, with 13 bases separating them. There are 14 residues in the CDR3. The CDR3 loop is CASSPQGWYQPQHF. In DNA form, the CDR3 reads TGTGCCAGCAGCCCACAGGGTTGGTATCAGCCCCAGCATTTT.

The CDR3 protein is CASSFLVSDTQYF. The CDR3 DNA sequence: TGTGCCAGCAGCTTCCTAGTCTCAGATACGCAGTATTTT. The rearrangement links TRBV11-2 to TRBJ2-3, with no clear D. V gave up 3 bases and J gave up 4 bases, with 8 bases separating them. Germline-derived CDR1 and CDR2 are SGHAT and FQNNGV. This CDR3 spans 13 amino acids.

The rearrangement joins TRBV4-2 to TRBJ1-6, with unresolved D. This CDR3 is 15 amino acids long. Germline V gene lookup returns CDR1 LGHNA and CDR2 YNFKEQ. The V end lost 0 bases, the J end lost 9 bases, and 12 bases lay between the germline ends. The CDR3 coding sequence is TGTGCCAGCAGCCAAGAGGCCAGGTCGAGTTCACCCCTCCACTTT. Protein: CASSQEARSSSPLHF.

The chain couples TRBV4-1 to TRBJ1-5; D not resolved. CDR1 is MGHRA and CDR2 is YSYEKL in the germline V gene. Trimming took off 0 bases at V and 1 base at J, with 13 bases between the two ends. The CDR3 extends over 17 amino acids. The CDR3 reads CASSQDNRGGSNQPQHF. CDR3 coding DNA: TGCGCCAGCAGCCAAGATAACCGTGGAGGCAGCAATCAGCCCCAGCATTTT.

The chain uses TRBV6-5 and TRBJ2-7, with D possibly TRBD2 on 5 matching bases. Trimming left V 7 bases short and J 2 bases short, with 12 bases between. Germline CDR1 is MNHEY and CDR2 is SVGAGI. The CDR3 is 13 residues long. The CDR3 DNA reads TGTGCCAGCACTTCCAGCGGAGCCTACGAGCAGTACTTC. Translating gives CASTSSGAYEQYF.

The V call is TRBV4-2, the J call TRBJ2-3; TRBD2 matches at 10 bases. V lost 0 bases, J lost 6 bases, and 9 bases stayed unmatched. Germline CDR1 is LGHNA and CDR2 is YNFKEQ. The CDR3 loop spans 17 amino acids. The CDR3 region is CASSQDSGAGGTDTQYF. CDR3 nucleotides: TGTGCCAGCAGCCAAGATAGTGGAGCGGGGGGGACGGATACGCAGTATTTT.

This clone was seen a handful of times. V and J are TRBV6-5 and TRBJ1-6; possibly TRBD1 for D (6 bases). The germline gives CDR1 MNHEY, CDR2 SVGAGI. V dropped 8 bases and J dropped 4 bases, with 12 bases sitting between them. CDR3 size: 14 residues. The CDR3 sequence: CASARGAYNSPLHF. The CDR3 coding sequence is TGTGCCAGCGCACGGGGGGCGTATAATTCACCCCTCCACTTT.

The chain uses TRBV6-1 and TRBJ1-1; perhaps TRBD1 as D (5 bases). The CDR3 runs 19 residues. Germline-derived CDR1 and CDR2 are MNHNS and SASEGT. Trimming left V 3 bases short and J 7 bases short, with 30 bases between. CDR3: CASSDLTGGLLPLTDEAFF. The CDR3 DNA reads TGTGCCAGCAGTGATCTAACAGGCGGTCTACTACCATTGACGGATGAAGCTTTCTTT.

The table lists this clone with many counts. CDR3 in amino acids: CATSDPKGQAGYEQYF. The CDR3 DNA reads as TGTGCCACCAGTGACCCTAAGGGACAGGCGGGCTACGAGCAGTACTTC. This chain uses TRBV24-1 with TRBJ2-7; 8 bases are a match to TRBD1. Per the germline V gene, CDR1 is KGHDR and CDR2 is SFDVKD. This CDR3 contains 16 residues. V trimming: 4 bases; J trimming: 3 bases; junction bases outside the gene matches: 10.